This T cell receptor (beta chain) was recorded in a study of shared clonotypes between healthy human individuals. General observations from the study: It was anticipated that sequencing depth would influence how many clonotypes donors shared.

Comments on this clone: Its antigen remains unknown.

Assay runs were performed at deep level. Generated by immunoSEQ multiplex PCR, the TCRdb table keeps only in-frame clones and is missing some. There are roughly 1 million clones in the sample; approximately 76% occur only once, and 1.4% lies in the top ten. V dropped 0 bases and J dropped 4 bases, with 9 bases sitting between them. The CDR3 has 13 amino acids. CDR1 and CDR2 (germline): GTSNPN, SVGIG (reference sequence). The rearrangement links TRBV30 to TRBJ2-5; no clear D. The sequence derives from a man younger than 35 in good health. The specimen sequenced was memory CD4+ T cells sorted from blood. Sample subset: CD45RA-negative fraction. The CDR3 here is CAWSVIQGETQYF. The CDR3 nucleotides are TGTGCCTGGAGTGTAATACAAGGAGAGACCCAGTACTTC.